This entry features one T cell receptor (beta chain) sequence. As yet, its antigen is unknown. Other nucleotide sequences from this sample produce the same CDR3. The sample belongs to a study of T cell responses to AZD1222 COVID-19 vaccine. General observations from the study: Only a handful of AZD1222 recipients were seropositive at baseline.

Germline V CDR1 and CDR2: SGHTA, FQGTGA. The CDR3 sequence is 13 residues long. The ends were cut back, 1 base at V and 5 bases at J, with 8 bases in the middle. The data were produced by immunoSEQ multiplex PCR, yet TCRdb's version contains in-frame clones alone and is incomplete. The data contain approximately 150,000 clones, more than 90% of them seen just once; the ten biggest clones take up around 1.7%. The chain couples TRBV7-3 to TRBJ1-1; D is unresolved. The clonotype comes from an adult in good health. This specimen consisted of peripheral blood, obtained on day 0 of AZD1222 vaccination. The CDR3 is CASSLNRGTEAFF. Written as DNA, the CDR3 is TGTGCCAGCAGCTTAAATAGAGGAACTGAAGCTTTCTTT. Together with reference TRBV7-3 and TRBJ1-1, the CDR3 gives the full variable domain: GAGVSQTPSNKVTEKGKYVELRCDPISGHTALYWYRQSLGQGPEFLIYFQGTGAADDSGLPNDRFFAVRPEGSVSTLKIQRTERGDSAVYLCASSLNRGTEAFFGQGTRLTVV.